These 23 T cell receptor beta chains share one sample of origin, sequenced in a study of blood T cells in healthy people across ages (dated by TCRdb to between 2014 and 2017). Library preparation was by 5' RACE. Sequencing relied on an Illumina HiSeq 2500. A second about 7 to 11 cycle PCR used a sample-barcoded 5' primer and a J-beta primer mix. TCRdb took the public reads, trimmed them with fastp at Q25, ran MiXCR for clone calling and kept in-frame beta chains. For every CDR3 protein sequence, its rows merge into one entry that carries the most common genes and DNA. The sample contains about a million distinct CDR3 sequences, roughly half of them found a single time. About 20% of the sample rests with the top ten. Material: blood. Every receptor here comes from a woman in her fifties or sixties in good health.

The chain employs TRBV12-3 or TRBV12-4 and TRBJ2-4, with D perhaps given as TRBD1 or TRBD2 (5 bases each). The J call could be wrong; TRBJ2-7 is a better fit for the DNA end. CDR3 length equals 17 residues. The CDR3 loop is CASSLNFLGDAYYEQYF. CDR3 nucleotides: TGTGCCAGCAGTTTGAATTTCCTCGGGGACGCCTACTACGAGCAGTACTTC.

This clonotype was counted a few times. J is TRBJ2-1 and V is TRBV7-9, with TRBD2 matching over 7 bases. From germline, CDR1 is SEHNR and CDR2 FQNEAQ (reference sequence). V lost 5 bases, J lost 2 bases, and 9 bases stayed unmatched. The CDR3 runs 16 residues. CDR3 region: CASSATSSGTYNEQFF. CDR3 nucleotides: TGTGCCAGCAGCGCCACCTCTAGCGGAACCTACAATGAGCAGTTCTTC.

The chain combines TRBV5-6 with TRBJ2-7; TRBD2 might be the D (5 bases). This CDR3 is built from 14 residues. V lost 1 base to trimming and J lost 4 bases, with 12 bases between them. CDR1 SGHDT and CDR2 YYEEEE come from the germline V gene. The chain's CDR3 is CASSLSGLVYEQYF. CDR3 sequence (DNA): TGTGCCAGCAGCTTGTCGGGGTTAGTTTACGAGCAGTACTTC.

Remarks on this clonotype: Germline and junction disagree at one end, which may indicate a read error. The chain carries TRBV10-1 and TRBJ2-7; 11 nucleotides match TRBD2. The CDR3 totals 15 residues. CDR1 WNHNN and CDR2 SYGVQD come from the germline V gene (reference sequence). The CDR3 region has the DNA TGCGCCAGCAGTGAGACTAGCGGGGGATCCTACAAGCAGTACTTC. Translating it yields CASSETSGGSYKQYF.

This chain joins TRBV20-1 and TRBJ2-7; TRBD1 agrees at 9 bases. CDR1 is DFQATT, CDR2 SNEGSKA, per germline (reference sequence). This CDR3 is built from 15 residues. The V segment lost 4 bases and the J segment 0 bases; nucleotides outside the gene matches: 7. The CDR3, as DNA: TGCAGTGCTAAAAGGACAGGGGCGAACTCCTACGAGCAGTACTTC. Translating it yields CSAKRTGANSYEQYF.

The J gene is TRBJ2-7, the V gene TRBV12-3 or TRBV12-4, with D unresolved. Trimming shortened V by 3 bases and J by 5 bases, and 14 bases separated the two germline ends. The CDR3 is 14 amino acids. The CDR3 DNA reads TGTGCCAGCAGTTTTAGGAGTCCGACGCACGAGCAGTACTTC. Translated, it gives CASSFRSPTHEQYF.

This clonotype has a handful of counts. CDR3 protein: CATSRVGPTAYEQYF. The CDR3 DNA reads TGTGCCACCAGCAGAGTCGGTCCTACGGCCTACGAGCAGTACTTC. This sequence joins TRBV15 and TRBJ2-4; D is ambiguous. TRBJ2-7 explains the end of the DNA better; the J call may be wrong. The CDR3 has 15 amino acids. CDR1 LNHNV and CDR2 YYDKDF come from the germline V gene (reference sequence).

Concerning this clonotype: At one boundary the junction diverges from the germline segment, which might be a read error. The chain is built from TRBV12-3 or TRBV12-4 and TRBJ2-5, with 14 bases aligning to TRBD2. The CDR3 is 17 amino acids. In DNA form, the CDR3 reads TGTGCCAGCAGTCGCCTGTTAGGGACTAGCGGGAGAGAGACCCTGTACTTC. This translates into CASSRLLGTSGRETLYF.

V usage is TRBV12-3 or TRBV12-4 and J usage is TRBJ2-1; 8 nucleotides agree with TRBD2. There are 14 residues in the CDR3. Trimming at V came to 10 bases and at J to 0 bases, leaving 5 bases not matched to a gene. The CDR3 here is CATERGGSYNEQFF. DNA of the CDR3: TGTGCCACCGAACGGGGGGGCTCCTACAATGAGCAGTTCTTC.

CDR3 sequence (DNA): TGTGCCAGTGGACGACTGAAGCAGTTCTTC. It is translated as CASGRLKQFF. The rearrangement uses TRBV6-2 or TRBV6-3 and TRBJ2-1; D call uncertain. This CDR3 contains 10 residues. CDR1 and CDR2 (germline): MNHEY, SVGEGT. V lost 9 bases and J 11 bases, leaving 11 bases between the germline ends.

The gene calls are TRBV7-9 and TRBJ2-1, with 7 bases fitting TRBD1. CDR1 is SEHNR, CDR2 FQNEAQ, per germline (reference sequence). Trimming cost V 7 bases and J 4 bases; bases outside gene matches: 16. CDR3 length: 17 amino acids. CDR3 protein: CASISRVGQDNYNEQFF. Here the CDR3 DNA reads TGTGCCAGCATCTCTAGGGTCGGACAGGATAATTACAATGAGCAGTTCTTC.

A note on this clonotype: An end of the junction differs from the germline gene, which may be a read error. The chain employs TRBV4-3 and TRBJ1-6; D gene unclear. This CDR3 has 18 amino acids. The germline gives CDR1 LGHNA, CDR2 YSLEER. The CDR3 sequence is CASSQVWLGSSYNSPPHF. DNA of the CDR3: TGCGCCAGCAGCCAAGTATGGCTGGGCAGCTCCTATAATTCACCCCCCCACTTT.

On this clonotype: The junction does not match germline at one end; this may be a read error. The rearrangement uses TRBV12-3 or TRBV12-4 and TRBJ2-3; a weak D match, TRBD1 (5 bases). This CDR3 is built from 15 residues. The chain's CDR3 is CASSSDFDNTGTQYF. CDR3 nucleotide sequence: TGTGCCAGCAGTTCCGACTTCGACAACACAGGTACGCAGTATTTT.

This clonotype was observed a handful of times. This sequence joins TRBV4-3 and TRBJ2-5; a possible D gene is TRBD1 (5 bases). The CDR3 totals 14 residues. The germline V gene has CDR1 LGHNA and CDR2 YSLEER. Trimming took 3 bases from V and 11 from J, leaving 19 bases between them. The CDR3 reads CASSHQLGADEQYF. The DNA for the CDR3 is TGCGCCAGCAGCCACCAGCTTGGGGCCGATGAGCAGTACTTC.

V is TRBV5-8 and J is TRBJ2-1; a weak D match, TRBD2 (5 bases). Germline lookup yields CDR1 SGHTS and CDR2 YDEGEE. The V gene lost 0 bases and the J gene lost 0 bases, with 10 bases spanning the gap. The CDR3 extends over 16 amino acids. The CDR3 bases are TGTGCCAGCAGCTTGGATAGTCTAGCCTCCTACAATGAGCAGTTCTTC. Protein sequence: CASSLDSLASYNEQFF. The variable domain in full, with the rest retrieved from reference TRBV5-8 and TRBJ2-1, is EAGVTQSPTHLIKTRGQQATLRCSPISGHTSVYWYQQALGLGLQFLLWYDEGEERNRGNFPPRFSGRQFPNYSSELNVNALELEDSALYLCASSLDSLASYNEQFFGPGTRLTVL.

A single count supports this clonotype. J is TRBJ2-7 and V is TRBV20-1, with D perhaps assigned TRBD1 or TRBD2 (6 bases each). Germline loops: CDR1 DFQATT, CDR2 SNEGSKA (reference sequence). CDR3 length: 14 residues. V lost 1 base and J 2 bases, leaving 12 bases between the germline ends. This chain's CDR3 is CSARAPRGAYEQYF. The CDR3 nucleotides are TGCAGTGCTAGAGCCCCAAGGGGGGCCTACGAGCAGTACTTC.

A few counts support this clonotype. The chain employs TRBV12-3 or TRBV12-4 and TRBJ2-7, with D unclear. V was pared by 2 bases and J by 6 bases, with 14 bases between. The CDR3 totals 14 residues. CDR3 DNA: TGTGCCAGCAGTTTAAGGTCAGGTCCTGCCGAGCAGTACTTC. The encoded protein is CASSLRSGPAEQYF.

This clonotype was recorded once. The chain uses TRBV12-3 or TRBV12-4 and TRBJ2-1, with TRBD2 identical over 16 bases. The junction had 10 bases not matched to a gene; V was cut back by 0 bases and J by 5 bases. This CDR3 has 20 amino acids. CDR3 in DNA: TGTGCCAGCAGTTTAGCGCTGGGACTAGCGGGAGGGTCCGCGCACAATGAGCAGTTCTTC. It yields the protein CASSLALGLAGGSAHNEQFF.

The rearrangement joins TRBV20-1 to TRBJ2-7; either TRBD1 or TRBD2 may supply D (6 bases each). Germline V gene data show CDR1 as DFQATT and CDR2 as SNEGSKA (reference sequence). Trimming left V 0 bases short and J 1 base short, with 13 bases between. CDR3 length: 15 amino acids. The CDR3 region is CSARDSGGLSYEQYF. The CDR3 DNA follows: TGCAGTGCTAGAGATAGTGGGGGGCTTTCCTACGAGCAGTACTTC.

This clonotype was found once. The V call is TRBV5-1, the J call TRBJ2-5, with 12 positions matching TRBD2. The J segment lost 1 base and the V segment lost 4 bases, leaving 11 bases of the junction unmatched. The CDR3 extends over 18 amino acids. The germline gives CDR1 SGHRS, CDR2 YFSETQ. The CDR3 DNA follows: TGCGCCAGCAGCGTCGGGACTAGCGGGCTTTTTAGCCAAGAGACCCAGTACTTC. As protein: CASSVGTSGLFSQETQYF.

The chain couples TRBV20-1 to TRBJ2-5, with D possibly TRBD1 on 6 matching bases. TRBJ2-7 explains the end of the DNA better; the J call may be wrong. This CDR3 is 13 amino acids long. Germline loops: CDR1 DFQATT, CDR2 SNEGSKA (reference sequence). CDR3 region: CSARVANRDEQYF. CDR3 sequence (DNA): TGCAGTGCTAGGGTGGCAAACAGGGACGAGCAGTACTTC.

The V and J genes are TRBV24-1 and TRBJ1-5; D gene unclear. CDR1 KGHDR and CDR2 SFDVKD come from the germline V gene. Trimming took 2 bases from V and 0 from J, leaving 4 bases between them. CDR3 length equals 14 residues. The CDR3 bases are TGTGCCACCAGTGATTGGACTAGCAATCAGCCCCAGCATTTT. Translating it yields CATSDWTSNQPQHF.

This sequence joins TRBV12-3 or TRBV12-4 and TRBJ1-5; D is uncertain. The CDR3 has 15 amino acids. Trimming left V 4 bases short and J 1 base short, with 11 bases between. This chain's CDR3 is CASSSLGKSNQPQHF. The CDR3 DNA reads as TGTGCCAGCAGTTCACTTGGGAAGAGCAATCAGCCCCAGCATTTT.